This record concerns one T cell receptor (beta chain) sequence. The data stem from a study of blood T cell repertoires in COVID-19. Original analysis: Amplification of reference gene primers was used by the study to estimate nucleated cell counts. Clones were read by immunoSEQ multiplex PCR, and TCRdb kept only the in-frame ones, dropping some. The V and J calls and clone size come from that table; D and trimming were worked out from the DNA. The sample consists of over 200,000 clones, over 80% of them appearing once. V was clipped by 8 bases and J by 2 bases, with 18 bases between them. The CDR3 has 15 amino acids. CDR1 LNHDA and CDR2 SQIVND come from the germline V gene (reference sequence).

This clonotype was obtained from a man aged 40-50 years with acute or convalescent COVID-19. Source material: peripheral blood. The chain joins TRBV19 to TRBJ1-2; D might be TRBD1 (5 bases). For the CDR3, the DNA is TGTGCCAGTGGGGCGGGGGACGCAACCAACTATGGCTACACCTTC. It is translated as CASGAGDATNYGYTF.